The 32 T cell receptor beta chains below come from one sample, sequenced in a study of cytomegalovirus exposure and HLA in healthy donors. The PCR ran on 60 Vbeta and 13 Jbeta primers. Clones were read by immunoSEQ multiplex PCR, and TCRdb kept only the in-frame ones, dropping some. The sample carries about 160,000 clones, about three quarters recorded once. What was sequenced was PBMCs. These receptors were obtained from a man aged 35 to 55 in good health and CMV-seropositive.

This clone appeared a few times. This sequence joins TRBV5-1 and TRBJ2-2; TRBD1 aligns across 8 bases. Unmatched junction bases numbered 2, after V lost 0 bases and J lost 1 base. The CDR3 is made up of 16 amino acids. Germline CDR1 SGHRS, CDR2 YFSETQ. The CDR3 nucleotides are TGCGCCAGCAGCTTGGATGGGACAGGGAACACCGGGGAGCTGTTTTTT. Translation gives CASSLDGTGNTGELFF.

The DNA of the CDR3 is TGTGCCAGCAGCCCCCCGACAGGGTGGGCCACTGAAGCTTTCTTT. The encoded protein is CASSPPTGWATEAFF. The V gene is TRBV5-6, the J gene TRBJ1-1; TRBD1 aligns across 7 bases. There are 15 residues in the CDR3. Germline values: CDR1 SGHDT, CDR2 YYEEEE. Trimming at V came to 4 bases and at J to 4 bases, leaving 10 bases not matched to a gene. Full variable domain (outside the CDR3, taken from reference TRBV5-6 and TRBJ1-1): DAGVTQSPTHLIKTRGQQVTLRCSPKSGHDTVSWYQQALGQGPQFIFQYYEEEERQRGNFPDRFSGHQFPNYSSELNVNALLLGDSALYLCASSPPTGWATEAFFGQGTRLTVV.

This clone was counted once. The chain employs TRBV28 and TRBJ2-2, with 9 bases lining up with TRBD1. Germline assignment: CDR1 MDHEN and CDR2 SYDVKM. CDR3 length: 17 amino acids. V lost 4 bases to trimming and J lost 2 bases; unmatched junction nucleotides: 8. The CDR3 DNA is TGTGCCAGCAGTTCCGTACCGGGACAGGGAAACACCGGGGAGCTGTTTTTT. This sequence encodes CASSSVPGQGNTGELFF.

V usage is TRBV6-4 and J usage is TRBJ1-4; the match to TRBD1 covers 10 bases. Germline-derived CDR1 and CDR2 are MRHNA and SNTAGT. J lost 6 bases, V lost 7 bases, and 11 bases had no gene match. The CDR3 runs to 16 residues. In DNA, the CDR3 is TGTGCCAGCATTATAATCGACAGGGGGCAGGATGAAAAACTGTTTTTT. Protein product: CASIIIDRGQDEKLFF.

The chain uses TRBV7-8 and TRBJ2-7, with TRBD1 identical over 8 bases. J gave up 0 bases and V 2 bases, and 3 bases lay outside the gene matches. Germline CDR1 reads SGHVS; CDR2 reads FQNEAQ. This CDR3 comprises 15 residues. Here the CDR3 reads CASSLSTGASYEQYF. Here the CDR3 DNA reads TGTGCCAGCAGCTTATCGACAGGGGCCTCCTACGAGCAGTACTTC.

The genes are TRBV19 and TRBJ1-2; D perhaps matches TRBD1 (6 bases). Trimming left V 3 bases short and J 1 base short, with 24 bases between. CDR1 is LNHDA, CDR2 SQIVND, per germline (reference sequence). This CDR3 is built from 19 residues. This CDR3 reads CASSILASRGLHNNYGYTF. The CDR3 DNA follows: TGTGCCAGTAGTATCCTCGCCTCCAGGGGCCTCCACAATAACTATGGCTACACCTTC. Full variable domain (remainder filled in from reference TRBV19 and TRBJ1-2): DGGITQSPKYLFRKEGQNVTLSCEQNLNHDAMYWYRQDPGQGLRLIYYSQIVNDFQKGDIAEGYSVSREKKESFPLTVTSAQKNPTAFYLCASSILASRGLHNNYGYTFGSGTRLTVV.

This clone was found a few times. The rearrangement links TRBV5-1 to TRBJ1-1; tentative D call: TRBD1 (5 bases). This CDR3 is built from 13 residues. V lost 5 bases, J lost 1 base, and 9 bases lay in between. Germline CDR1 SGHRS, CDR2 YFSETQ. CDR3 amino acids: CASRGVGNTEAFF. CDR3 DNA: TGCGCCAGCAGAGGGGTTGGGAACACTGAAGCTTTCTTT.

V is TRBV7-2 and J is TRBJ2-2; possible D gene TRBD1, 5 bases. The V and J ends lost 2 bases and 4 bases respectively, with 11 bases between them. The germline V gene has CDR1 SGHTA and CDR2 FQGNSA. This CDR3 is built from 15 residues. The CDR3 here is CASSLRGLRTGELFF. CDR3 in DNA: TGTGCCAGCAGCTTAAGGGGTCTACGCACCGGGGAGCTGTTTTTT.

The chain joins TRBV5-6 to TRBJ2-1; 7 bases line up with TRBD1. Germline V gives CDR1 SGHDT, CDR2 YYEEEE. V trimming: 2 bases; J trimming: 9 bases; junction bases outside the gene matches: 11. The CDR3 totals 15 residues. CDR3 protein: CASSFQGDGLGEQFF. CDR3 DNA sequence: TGTGCCAGCAGCTTTCAGGGGGACGGACTGGGTGAGCAGTTCTTC.

The chain combines TRBV5-4 with TRBJ2-6, with a tentative D call TRBD2 (6 bases). This CDR3 has 15 amino acids. The V end lost 3 bases, the J end lost 2 bases, and 9 bases lay between the germline ends. CDR1 and CDR2 (germline): SGHNT, YYREEE (reference sequence). Here the CDR3 reads CASSSPGAGANVLTF. CDR3 coding DNA: TGTGCCAGCAGCTCCCCGGGGGCTGGGGCCAACGTCCTGACTTTC.

The V and J genes are TRBV19 and TRBJ1-1; D is ambiguous. V lost 3 bases and J 5 bases, leaving 16 bases between the germline ends. The CDR3 sequence is 15 residues long. Germline V lookup: CDR1 LNHDA, CDR2 SQIVND (reference sequence). The CDR3 nucleotides read TGTGCCAGTAGTATGAGGCCCAGAGGAGGGACTGAAGCTTTCTTT. Translated: CASSMRPRGGTEAFF.

The chain employs TRBV5-3 and TRBJ2-3; 8 positions agree with TRBD1. TRBV5-3 counts as an open reading frame of uncertain function. CDR3 length: 16 residues. The V segment lost 3 bases and the J segment 5 bases; nucleotides outside the gene matches: 11. CDR3 nucleotide sequence: TGTGCCAGAAGCTATGGACAGGGAAGCCCCTTAGATACGCAGTATTTT. Protein sequence: CARSYGQGSPLDTQYF.

The chain links TRBV29-1 to TRBJ2-6, with D hard to call. Germline CDR1 reads SQVTM; CDR2 reads ANQGSEA. The CDR3 runs to 15 residues. V lost 6 bases and J 0 bases, leaving 12 bases between the germline ends. CDR3 region: CSVSRDNSGANVLTF. CDR3 DNA: TGCAGCGTCTCCCGAGACAACTCTGGGGCCAACGTCCTGACTTTC.

The J gene is TRBJ2-3, the V gene TRBV6-5; possibly TRBD1 for D (5 bases). Germline V gene sequence: CDR1 MNHEY, CDR2 SVGAGI. There are 12 residues in the CDR3. Between the trimmed V and J ends, which lost 6 bases and 2 bases, there was a span of 6 bases. CDR3 nucleotide sequence: TGTGCCAGCAGACAGGACACAGATACGCAGTATTTT. This encodes CASRQDTDTQYF.

This CDR3 reads CASSVGYSNQPQHF. Written as DNA, the CDR3 is TGTGCCAGCAGCGTAGGTTATAGCAATCAGCCCCAGCATTTT. The chain uses TRBV9 and TRBJ1-5; D unclear. Germline V CDR1 and CDR2: SGDLS, YYNGEE. This CDR3 has 14 amino acids. Trimming removed 0 bases at V and 0 bases at J, with 4 bases between.

The chain has TRBV27 and TRBJ2-6; D possibly corresponds to TRBD1 (5 bases). Germline values: CDR1 MNHEY, CDR2 SMNVEV (reference sequence). This CDR3 region has 15 residues. V was clipped by 2 bases and J by 5 bases, with 10 bases between them. For the CDR3, the DNA is TGTGCCAGCAGTTTACAGGGTGCTCGGGCCAACGTCCTGACTTTC. The encoded protein is CASSLQGARANVLTF. Full variable domain (remainder filled in from reference TRBV27 and TRBJ2-6): EAQVTQNPRYLITVTGKKLTVTCSQNMNHEYMSWYRQDPGLGLRQIYYSMNVEVTDKGDVPEGYKVSRKEKRNFPLILESPSPNQTSLYFCASSLQGARANVLTFGAGSRLTVL.

The chain recombines TRBV7-2 with TRBJ2-7; 8 nucleotides match TRBD2. J gave up 4 bases and V 1 base, and 3 bases lay outside the gene matches. The germline V gene has CDR1 SGHTA and CDR2 FQGNSA. The CDR3 sequence is 14 residues long. The DNA for the CDR3 is TGTGCCAGCAGCTTAGGTAGCGGGAAATACGAGCAGTACTTC. It translates to CASSLGSGKYEQYF.

This clone was seen only once. The chain has TRBV21-1 and TRBJ2-5; TRBD2, the table's D call, was not compared with the DNA. TRBV21-1 corresponds to a pseudogene. The CDR3 spans 18 residues. CDR3 bases: TGTGCCAGCAGCAAATGGTCAAACGAGGGCCCAAAACAAGAGACCCAGTACTTC. Protein product: CASSKWSNEGPKQETQYF.

The chain recombines TRBV5-4 with TRBJ2-7; 10 positions agree with TRBD1. The CDR3 covers 13 residues. CDR1 SGHNT and CDR2 YYREEE come from the germline V gene (reference sequence). V lost 4 bases, J lost 5 bases, and 3 bases stayed unmatched. In DNA form, the CDR3 reads TGTGCCAGCAGCCGGGACAGGGGCCACGAGCAGTACTTC. It codes for CASSRDRGHEQYF.

This clone was picked up a small number of times. The chain is built from TRBV19 and TRBJ2-7; perhaps TRBD2 as D (5 bases). Germline CDR1 and CDR2: LNHDA and SQIVND (reference sequence). V lost 6 bases and J lost 6, with 15 bases in between. The CDR3 spans 13 residues. The DNA for the CDR3 is TGTGCCAGTAGCCAGAATACTAGAGGCGAGCAGTACTTC. Translated: CASSQNTRGEQYF.

This rearrangement joins TRBV7-6 to TRBJ2-3; 9 positions match TRBD1. The length of the CDR3 is 14 residues. V lost 5 bases, J lost 10 bases, and 10 bases stayed unmatched. The germline gives CDR1 SGHVS, CDR2 FNYEAQ. CDR3 coding DNA: TGTGCCAGCAGCCGGGACAGGGCCAGGGGGGCGCAGTATTTT. This translates into CASSRDRARGAQYF.

This clone was detected only once. This chain uses TRBV9 with TRBJ1-1; D call uncertain. This CDR3 spans 15 amino acids. V lost 1 base to trimming and J lost 0 bases, with 10 bases between them. Germline CDR1 reads SGDLS; CDR2 reads YYNGEE. CDR3 nucleotides: TGTGCCAGCAGCGTAACGGGGTCGTTGAACACTGAAGCTTTCTTT. Its translation: CASSVTGSLNTEAFF. Filled out from reference TRBV9 and TRBJ1-1, the complete variable domain reads DSGVTQTPKHLITATGQRVTLRCSPRSGDLSVYWYQQSLDQGLQFLIQYYNGEERAKGNILERFSAQQFPDLHSELNLSSLELGDSALYFCASSVTGSLNTEAFFGQGTRLTVV.

The V gene is TRBV9, the J gene TRBJ1-2, with D uncertain. The V gene's germline CDR1 is SGDLS and CDR2 YYNGEE. V dropped 1 base and J dropped 2 bases, with 6 bases sitting between them. The CDR3 runs 13 residues. The CDR3 loop reads CASSVSGNYGYTF. CDR3 sequence (DNA): TGTGCCAGCAGCGTATCAGGAAACTATGGCTACACCTTC.

The chain links TRBV2 to TRBJ2-2, with 9 bases lining up with TRBD2. Per germline, CDR1 SNHLY and CDR2 FYNNEI. The CDR3 is made up of 18 amino acids. J was trimmed by 5 bases and V by 3 bases; bases with no gene match: 13. The CDR3 coding sequence is TGTGCCAGCAGTGATTGGGTCGGTTTAAGCGGGAGGACCGGGGAGCTGTTTTTT. Translated, it gives CASSDWVGLSGRTGELFF.

The rearrangement joins TRBV11-2 to TRBJ1-1, with TRBD1 as a possible D gene (6 bases). Trimming removed 2 bases at V and 0 bases at J, with 16 bases between. This CDR3 has 17 residues. Germline V gives CDR1 SGHAT, CDR2 FQNNGV. CDR3 DNA sequence: TGTGCCAGCAGCTTATGGGGACGTGGACAGCTGAACACTGAAGCTTTCTTT. It yields the protein CASSLWGRGQLNTEAFF.

The chain couples TRBV30 to TRBJ1-2, with D possibly matching TRBD1 (5 bases). The V end was cut by 3 bases, the J end by 6 bases, with 14 bases between. Germline V gene sequence: CDR1 GTSNPN, CDR2 SVGIG (reference sequence). This CDR3 contains 13 residues. The CDR3 DNA reads TGTGCCTGGAGCCAGCGGGCAGGGAATGGCTACACCTTC. Translation: CAWSQRAGNGYTF.

Ten or more counts support this clone. The chain couples TRBV7-9 to TRBJ2-2; possible D gene TRBD1, 6 bases. Germline V gene lookup returns CDR1 SEHNR and CDR2 FQNEAQ (reference sequence). The CDR3 has 14 residues. The V gene lost 2 bases and the J gene lost 6 bases, with 10 bases spanning the gap. The DNA of the CDR3 is TGTGCCAGCAGCTTACAGGGGAAGGCCGGGGAGCTGTTTTTT. This encodes CASSLQGKAGELFF. Based on the CDR3 plus reference TRBV7-9 and TRBJ2-2, the full variable domain is DTGVSQNPRHKITKRGQNVTFRCDPISEHNRLYWYRQTLGQGPEFLTYFQNEAQLEKSRLLSDRFSAERPKGSFSTLEIQRTEQGDSAMYLCASSLQGKAGELFFGEGSRLTVL.

This clone was counted between two and nine times. This sequence joins TRBV28 and TRBJ1-2; a possible D gene is TRBD1 (5 bases). The V end was cut by 6 bases, the J end by 8 bases, with 13 bases between. Germline V gives CDR1 MDHEN, CDR2 SYDVKM. The CDR3 extends over 12 amino acids. CDR3 nucleotide sequence: TGTGCCAGCAGAATTCAGGGTGGAGGCTACACCTTC. It encodes CASRIQGGGYTF.

J is TRBJ1-1 and V is TRBV27; the D gene is possibly TRBD1 (6 bases). Germline V gives CDR1 MNHEY, CDR2 SMNVEV (reference sequence). This CDR3 comprises 12 residues. V was shortened by 7 bases and J by 6 bases, with 12 bases between the two germline ends. For the CDR3, the DNA is TGTGCCAGCACTGGGGGGGCGTCTGAAGCTTTCTTT. This codes for CASTGGASEAFF.

The sample holds one count of this clone. This chain uses TRBV7-9 with TRBJ2-2, with 7 bases that match TRBD1. The length of the CDR3 is 16 residues. V shed 3 bases and J 4 bases; nucleotides not matched to a gene: 8. Germline V gene data show CDR1 as SEHNR and CDR2 as FQNEAQ (reference sequence). The CDR3 sequence is CASSFRAGTATGELFF. The CDR3 bases are TGTGCCAGCAGCTTTAGGGCCGGGACAGCCACCGGGGAGCTGTTTTTT.

This chain's CDR3 is CASSSIIDSPYEQYF. The CDR3 DNA reads as TGTGCCAGCAGCTCCATTATCGACAGTCCCTACGAGCAGTACTTC. The rearrangement links TRBV5-6 to TRBJ2-7; D may be TRBD1 (5 bases). CDR1 SGHDT and CDR2 YYEEEE come from the germline V gene. The ends were cut back, 3 bases at V and 2 bases at J, with 15 bases in the middle. The CDR3 contains 15 residues.

This clone was detected only once. V gene TRBV30 combines with J gene TRBJ1-2; D gene unclear. Per the germline V gene, CDR1 is GTSNPN and CDR2 is SVGIG (reference sequence). V lost 2 bases and J lost 3, with 10 bases in between. The CDR3 is 13 residues long. CDR3 residues: CAWSPTADYGYTF. DNA of the CDR3: TGTGCCTGGAGTCCCACAGCGGACTATGGCTACACCTTC. The whole variable domain, remainder taken from reference TRBV30 and TRBJ1-2, is SQTIHQWPATLVQPVGSPLSLECTVEGTSNPNLYWYRQAAGRGLQLLFYSVGIGQISSEVPQNLSASRPQDRQFILSSKKLLLSDSGFYLCAWSPTADYGYTFGSGTRLTVV.